The entry below describes one TCR beta chain. Its cognate antigen has yet to be identified. The input lacks base qualities; no much larger clone sits a single base away. TCRdb names Illumina HiSeq 1500 as the instrument used. TCRdb trimmed public reads at Q25 via fastp, called clones via MiXCR and kept in-frame beta chains. Each record represents a unique CDR3 protein, reported with the most common genes and DNA among its rows. Present in this sample are 230,000 or so distinct CDR3 sequences, about 18% of which were seen just once. Together, the top ten hold around 43% of the sample. This record comes from a study of T cell repertoires in cytomegalovirus infection (dated by TCRdb to the late 2010s). The study in broad terms: Donor HLA type was relevant to the analysis, as public TCR beta signatures indicated carriage of CMV infection together with the matching HLA type. The paper's findings and limits, for the study overall: In both this cohort and an independent roughly 400-donor cohort, the cumulative frequency of public TCR beta family members distinguished carriers of CMV infection plus the relevant HLA type. In the ex vivo response, HLA-C-restricted CMV-specific TCR beta clonotypes were dominant, and in two of eight donors the single most frequent clonotype came from this HLA-C-restricted group.

The CDR3 covers 14 residues, taking in both the cysteine and the phenylalanine. Left in the record is the CDR3 DNA by itself, 42 bases read in frame from the first base. In the germline V gene (reference sequence), CDR1 corresponds to SEHNR and CDR2 to FQNEAQ. V is trimmed back by 5 bases and J by 5 bases, and the junction contains 7 bases that no gene match accounts for. This clonotype originated in a human donor in good health (CMV status not recorded). Some clones in this sample may be carry-over from other donors' samples. The chain uses TRBV7-9 and TRBJ2-7; 9 bases in the middle match TRBD2. Input material: CD8+ T cells from PBMCs. The CDR3 reads CASSGGGAMNEQYF. The DNA reads TGTGCCAGCAGCGGCGGGGGGGCAATGAACGAGCAGTACTTC.